There are a few counts of the clone carrying this TCR beta chain. After isolation, RNA underwent reverse transcription to generate cDNA as the sequencing template. TCRdb's table, derived via immunoSEQ multiplex PCR, lists solely in-frame clones and lacks some. The sample includes 160,000 or so clones, roughly 58% of them seen just once. The data are from a study of CD8+ T cells in alopecia areata. As for the study in general: It was 6 to 18 months of tofacitinib, and then there were 6 months off drug.

Treatment here: oral pan-JAK inhibitor, 5-10 mg twice daily. PBMCs, the starting material, were the source of sorted CD4+ and CD8+ T cells. The CDR3 is made up of 14 amino acids. V gave up 4 bases and J gave up 4 bases, with 10 bases separating them. Germline V gene lookup returns CDR1 MRHNA and CDR2 SNTAGT. The TCR comes from a human donor with alopecia areata. The starting material was CD4+ T cells sorted from blood, obtained at approximately week 56, from a patient treated with tofacitinib. The chain combines TRBV6-4 with TRBJ2-2; D may be TRBD1 or TRBD2 (6 bases each). The CDR3 DNA sequence: TGTGCCAGCAGTGTACAGGGACTCACCGGGGAGCTGTTTTTT. It is translated as CASSVQGLTGELFF.